This record covers a single T cell receptor beta chain. The data originate from a study of blood T cell repertoires in COVID-19. Study information: The United States, Italy and Spain supplied acute and convalescent COVID-19 samples.

CDR1 is SGHRS, CDR2 YFSETQ, per germline. V dropped 2 bases and J dropped 2 bases, with 10 bases sitting between them. The CDR3 contains 14 residues. Generated by immunoSEQ multiplex PCR, the TCRdb table keeps only in-frame clones and is missing some. This sample yields over 85,000 clones, of which approximately 90% are seen a single time; roughly 2.2% belongs to the top ten. The sample comprised peripheral blood. The genes are TRBV5-1 and TRBJ1-1; D possibly corresponds to TRBD1 (6 bases). The source is a human donor with active COVID-19. The donor label of this sample is uncertain. CDR3: CASSFDRSNTEAFF. DNA for the CDR3: TGCGCCAGCAGCTTTGACAGGTCAAACACTGAAGCTTTCTTT.